The next 19 T cell receptor beta chains were all read from a single sample in a study of blood T cells in healthy people across ages. The use of a sample-barcoded 5' primer and a J-beta primer mix characterized a second PCR of roughly 7 to 11 cycles. TCRdb re-called the 5' RACE reads through MiXCR, storing one row per CDR3 protein. The sample consists of roughly 680,000 distinct CDR3 sequences, under 25% of them appearing once. Input material: blood. Receptors were obtained from a man aged 65 to 85 in good health.

This clonotype was counted many times. The CDR3 sequence is CASSLARASGRAWETQYF. The CDR3 DNA sequence: TGTGCCAGCAGCTTAGCCAGGGCTAGCGGGAGGGCCTGGGAGACCCAGTACTTC. The rearrangement joins TRBV7-8 to TRBJ2-5, with 12 bases fitting TRBD2. CDR3 size: 18 residues. J lost 5 bases, V lost 0 bases, and 10 bases had no gene match. Germline CDR1 is SGHVS and CDR2 is FQNEAQ. Using reference TRBV7-8 and TRBJ2-5 for the parts outside the CDR3, the full variable domain is GAGVSQSPRYKVAKRGQDVALRCDPISGHVSLFWYQQALGQGPEFLTYFQNEAQLDKSGLPSDRFFAERPEGSVSTLKIQRTQQEDSAVYLCASSLARASGRAWETQYFGPGTRLLVL.

The chain joins TRBV5-4 to TRBJ2-5; TRBD2 agrees at 8 bases. The J call could be wrong; TRBJ2-1 is a better fit for the DNA end. Germline V lookup: CDR1 SGHNT, CDR2 YYREEE (reference sequence). This CDR3 contains 16 residues. CDR3 DNA sequence: TGTGCCAGCAGCTTGGCCTCTAGCGGGTCGACCGATGAGCAGTTCTTC. Encoded protein: CASSLASSGSTDEQFF.

CDR3 region: CASSNRDRGSGQETQYF. CDR3 in DNA: TGTGCCAGCAGCAACCGGGACAGGGGATCAGGGCAAGAGACCCAGTACTTC. J is TRBJ2-5 and V is TRBV7-9, with 10 bases that match TRBD1. This CDR3 region has 17 residues. CDR1 is SEHNR, CDR2 FQNEAQ, per germline (reference sequence). Trimming at V came to 5 bases and at J to 2 bases, leaving 11 bases not matched to a gene.

This clonotype was counted a few times. At one boundary the junction diverges from the germline segment, which might be a read error. This chain connects TRBV20-1 to TRBJ2-1; tentatively, D is TRBD1 (6 bases). Germline-derived CDR1 and CDR2 are DFQATT and SNEGSKA (reference sequence). The CDR3 extends over 14 amino acids. CDR3 in DNA: TGCAGCGCTAGAGATCAGGGGCACGGTAATGAGCAGTTCTTC. This gives the protein CSARDQGHGNEQFF.

The sample holds many counts of this clonotype. The rearrangement joins TRBV20-1 to TRBJ1-6; tentative D call: TRBD1 (5 bases). The CDR3 consists of 15 residues. Trimming cost V 3 bases and J 6 bases, with 15 bases left between them. Germline V CDR1 and CDR2: DFQATT, SNEGSKA (reference sequence). CDR3 sequence reads: CSASEGIGFNSPLHF. The CDR3 DNA follows: TGCAGTGCTAGTGAGGGGATAGGGTTTAATTCACCCCTCCACTTT.

The chain is built from TRBV18 and TRBJ2-1, with 7 bases aligning to TRBD1. Unmatched junction bases numbered 5, after V lost 3 bases and J lost 0 bases. This CDR3 comprises 16 residues. Germline CDR1 KGHSH, CDR2 LQKENI. The CDR3 bases are TGTGCCAGCTCACCTCTCGACAGGGCCTCCTACAATGAGCAGTTCTTC. Protein sequence: CASSPLDRASYNEQFF. Together with reference TRBV18 and TRBJ2-1, the CDR3 gives the full variable domain: NAGVMQNPRHLVRRRGQEARLRCSPMKGHSHVYWYRQLPEEGLKFMVYLQKENIIDESGMPKERFSAEFPKEGPSILRIQQVVRGDSAAYFCASSPLDRASYNEQFFGPGTRLTVL.

The chain is built from TRBV6-1 and TRBJ2-7, with 8 bases that match TRBD2. V trimming: 7 bases; J trimming: 4 bases; junction bases outside the gene matches: 9. This CDR3 comprises 14 residues. Germline CDR1 MNHNS, CDR2 SASEGT. The CDR3 coding sequence is TGTGCCAGCACCTATAGCGGGACTGAATACGAGCAGTACTTC. It yields the protein CASTYSGTEYEQYF.

The chain carries TRBV7-9 and TRBJ2-2; D not resolved. CDR1 SEHNR and CDR2 FQNEAQ come from the germline V gene (reference sequence). The V and J ends lost 4 bases and 4 bases respectively, with 10 bases between them. This CDR3 contains 14 residues. CDR3 in DNA: TGTGCCAGCAGCTCCCGGACGATCACCGGGGAGCTGTTTTTT. Protein sequence: CASSSRTITGELFF.

This clonotype has ten or more counts. The chain employs TRBV29-1 and TRBJ2-7; D possibly matches TRBD1 or TRBD2 (6 bases each). CDR1 and CDR2 (germline): SQVTM, ANQGSEA. The V end lost 6 bases, the J end lost 0 bases, and 15 bases lay between the germline ends. The CDR3 totals 14 residues. The CDR3 is CSVSVGGFSYEQYF. The CDR3 DNA reads as TGCAGCGTCAGTGTAGGGGGGTTCTCCTACGAGCAGTACTTC.

The CDR3 loop is CASSPQGAMNTEAFF. The CDR3, as DNA: TGTGCCAGCAGCCCCCAAGGGGCGATGAACACTGAAGCTTTCTTT. V usage is TRBV7-2 and J usage is TRBJ1-1; a possible D gene is TRBD1 (5 bases). V gave up 5 bases and J gave up 0 bases, with 13 bases separating them. CDR3 size: 15 residues. Germline CDR1 SGHTA, CDR2 FQGNSA. The whole variable domain, remainder taken from reference TRBV7-2 and TRBJ1-1, is GAGVSQSPSNKVTEKGKDVELRCDPISGHTALYWYRQSLGQGLEFLIYFQGNSAPDKSGLPSDRFSAERTGGSVSTLTIQRTQQEDSAVYLCASSPQGAMNTEAFFGQGTRLTVV.

The chain employs TRBV20-1 and TRBJ2-1, with a possible D match to TRBD2 (7 bases). Germline assignment: CDR1 DFQATT and CDR2 SNEGSKA (reference sequence). Trimming removed 8 bases at V and 7 bases at J, with 21 bases between. The CDR3 runs to 14 residues. CDR3 protein: CSPRGEGVGNEQFF. Written as DNA, the CDR3 is TGCAGTCCCCGGGGGGAGGGGGTGGGTAATGAGCAGTTCTTC.

J is TRBJ2-5 and V is TRBV25-1, with D hard to call. This CDR3 region has 13 residues. The germline V gene has CDR1 MGHDK and CDR2 SYGVNS. Trimming took off 2 bases at V and 5 bases at J, with 9 bases between the two ends. CDR3 in amino acids: CASSEKGRETQYF. The CDR3 DNA follows: TGTGCCAGCAGTGAAAAGGGCCGGGAGACCCAGTACTTC.

In this sample, this clonotype turned up a few times. The V gene is TRBV2, the J gene TRBJ1-1; 7 positions match TRBD1. The V and J ends lost 6 bases and 2 bases, in that order; junction bases with no gene match: 6. Per germline, CDR1 SNHLY and CDR2 FYNNEI. There are 14 residues in the CDR3. CDR3 in DNA: TGTGCCAGCAGCCGGACAGGAACTAACACTGAAGCTTTCTTT. Translation: CASSRTGTNTEAFF. Filled out from reference TRBV2 and TRBJ1-1, the complete variable domain reads EPEVTQTPSHQVTQMGQEVILRCVPISNHLYFYWYRQILGQKVEFLVSFYNNEISEKSEIFDDQFSVERPDGSNFTLKIRSTKLEDSAMYFCASSRTGTNTEAFFGQGTRLTVV.

This clonotype came up a few times. V usage is TRBV6-4 and J usage is TRBJ1-5; the D gene is possibly TRBD1 (5 bases). Germline CDR1 and CDR2: MRHNA and SNTAGT. Trimming shortened V by 7 bases and J by 0 bases, and 13 bases separated the two germline ends. The CDR3 is 15 amino acids. The CDR3 reads CASNLTQDSNQPQHF. In DNA form, the CDR3 reads TGTGCCAGCAACCTTACACAGGATAGCAATCAGCCCCAGCATTTT.

The chain employs TRBV7-2 and TRBJ2-6; tentatively, D is TRBD1 (5 bases). The CDR3 extends over 16 amino acids. The germline V gene encodes CDR1 SGHTA and CDR2 FQGNSA. Trimming removed 5 bases from V and 4 bases from J, with 15 bases in between. The CDR3 is CASSPQGMAGANVLTF. DNA for the CDR3: TGTGCCAGCAGCCCTCAGGGAATGGCGGGGGCCAACGTCCTGACTTTC.

The chain recombines TRBV7-9 with TRBJ2-3, with D perhaps matching TRBD1 (6 bases). This CDR3 contains 15 residues. The germline CDR1 and CDR2 sequences are SEHNR and FQNEAQ (reference sequence). Trimming cost V 8 bases and J 1 base, with 16 bases left between them. In nucleotides, the CDR3 is TGTGCCAGCGGCCCGGGACAAGGGGGCACAGATACGCAGTATTTT. Translating gives CASGPGQGGTDTQYF.

There are a few counts of this clonotype. The chain employs TRBV5-1 and TRBJ2-6, with D perhaps TRBD1 (6 bases). V was trimmed by 1 base and J by 1 base, leaving 12 bases between them. CDR3 length: 17 amino acids. Germline V gene lookup returns CDR1 SGHRS and CDR2 YFSETQ. In DNA, the CDR3 is TGCGCCAGCAGCTTGCAGTCTACAGGGTCTGGGGCCAACGTCCTGACTTTC. This sequence encodes CASSLQSTGSGANVLTF.

This chain connects TRBV20-1 to TRBJ2-7; 7 bases line up with TRBD2. V shed 5 bases, J shed 2 bases, and the junction held 6 bases outside the gene matches. Germline-derived CDR1 and CDR2 are DFQATT and SNEGSKA (reference sequence). CDR3 length: 13 residues. Here the CDR3 reads CSASSGEAYEQYF. DNA for the CDR3: TGCAGTGCTTCTAGCGGTGAAGCCTACGAGCAGTACTTC.

In DNA form, the CDR3 reads TGTGCCAGCAGGACTCATGGGACAGGGAAAAAGAATTCACCCCTCCACTTT. Amino acids: CASRTHGTGKKNSPLHF. The chain recombines TRBV7-9 with TRBJ1-6, with 9 bases fitting TRBD1. Unmatched junction bases numbered 13, after V lost 6 bases and J lost 7 bases. CDR1 is SEHNR, CDR2 FQNEAQ, per germline (reference sequence). CDR3 size: 17 residues.